These 16 T cell receptor beta chains originate from one sample sequenced in a study of blood T cells in healthy people across ages. For the second PCR, which ran for about 7 to 12 cycles, a sample-barcoded 5' primer and a J-beta primer mix were used. TCRdb re-called the 5' RACE reads with MiXCR, one entry per CDR3 protein. Of over 700,000 distinct CDR3 sequences listed, about 55% are singletons. Sequencing was carried out using blood. The receptors derive from a man of 80 years or more in good health.

V gene TRBV3-1 combines with J gene TRBJ2-7, with 7 nucleotides matching TRBD1. The V gene's germline CDR1 is LGHDT and CDR2 YNNKEL (reference sequence). The J segment lost 11 bases and the V segment lost 6 bases, leaving 16 bases of the junction unmatched. This CDR3 has 14 amino acids. The CDR3 sequence is CASRHGGPGGSKYF. CDR3 coding DNA: TGTGCCAGCAGGCATGGCGGGCCAGGGGGTAGCAAGTACTTC.

The gene calls are TRBV5-1 and TRBJ2-7, with 8 bases aligning to TRBD1. V shed 2 bases and J 3 bases; nucleotides not matched to a gene: 10. This CDR3 has 16 residues. The V gene's germline CDR1 is SGHRS and CDR2 YFSETQ. The CDR3, as DNA: TGCGCCAGCAGCTTTTATTCCGGGACAGGAGGCTACGAGCAGTACTTC. Translated: CASSFYSGTGGYEQYF. Full variable domain (outside the CDR3, taken from reference TRBV5-1 and TRBJ2-7): KAGVTQTPRYLIKTRGQQVTLSCSPISGHRSVSWYQQTPGQGLQFLFEYFSETQRNKGNFPGRFSGRQFSNSRSEMNVSTLELGDSALYLCASSFYSGTGGYEQYFGPGTRLTVT.

A note on this clonotype: A junction end diverges from the germline sequence, so it may reflect a read error. The V gene is TRBV12-3 or TRBV12-4, the J gene TRBJ1-5; a weak D match, TRBD1 (6 bases). This CDR3 comprises 12 residues. The CDR3 sequence: CASSLARGPEHF. The CDR3 DNA reads TGTGCCAGCAGTCTAGCCAGGGGCCCCGAGCATTTT.

The V and J genes are TRBV7-2 and TRBJ2-3; D ambiguous. Trimming stripped 4 bases from V and 5 bases from J, with 10 bases between. The CDR3 extends over 13 amino acids. Germline CDR1 and CDR2: SGHTA and FQGNSA. The CDR3 region is CASSSGFGDTQYF. The CDR3 DNA sequence: TGTGCCAGCAGCTCCGGGTTCGGAGATACGCAGTATTTT.

V and J are TRBV2 and TRBJ1-1; D may be TRBD1 (6 bases). The CDR3 loop spans 15 amino acids. Germline values: CDR1 SNHLY, CDR2 FYNNEI. V dropped 5 bases and J dropped 2 bases, with 15 bases sitting between them. The CDR3, as DNA: TGTGCCAGCAGTCTTACAGAGGACAGAAACACTGAAGCTTTCTTT. This translates into CASSLTEDRNTEAFF.

There are a few counts of this clonotype. V is TRBV10-3 and J is TRBJ2-1; 10 bases fit TRBD2. After removal of 8 bases from V and 9 bases from J, the junction contained 10 bases not matched to a gene. The length of the CDR3 is 14 residues. Germline V lookup: CDR1 ENHRY, CDR2 SYGVKD. In DNA, the CDR3 is TGTGCCATCGGGTACCTAGCGGGAGTGGTTGAGCAGTTCTTC. Translation: CAIGYLAGVVEQFF.

This clonotype was picked up a small number of times. The rearrangement joins TRBV6-5 to TRBJ2-3; the D is unclear. Germline lookup yields CDR1 MNHEY and CDR2 SVGAGI. Deletions cut 3 bases from V and 2 bases from J, with 6 bases between. There are 13 residues in the CDR3. The CDR3 sequence: CASSYGVTDTQYF. In DNA form, the CDR3 reads TGTGCCAGCAGTTATGGGGTCACAGATACGCAGTATTTT.

This clonotype appeared a few times. The CDR3 DNA follows: TGCAGCGTCGGCCCCGGACTCTACGAGCAGTACTTC. It encodes CSVGPGLYEQYF. The rearrangement uses TRBV29-1 and TRBJ2-7, with a tentative D call TRBD2 (5 bases). Per the germline V gene, CDR1 is SQVTM and CDR2 is ANQGSEA. This CDR3 is 12 amino acids long. Deletions cut 6 bases from V and 3 bases from J, with 12 bases between.

This sequence joins TRBV29-1 and TRBJ2-5, with 10 nucleotides matching TRBD2. V lost 4 bases and J lost 5; bases outside the gene matches: 16. The CDR3 loop spans 17 amino acids. Germline assignment: CDR1 SQVTM and CDR2 ANQGSEA. The CDR3 DNA is TGCAGCGTTGCTAGCGGGAGTTCCCTGGGGAGGGGGGAGACCCAGTACTTC. Amino acid sequence: CSVASGSSLGRGETQYF. The variable domain in full, with the rest retrieved from reference TRBV29-1 and TRBJ2-5, is SAVISQKPSRDICQRGTSLTIQCQVDSQVTMMFWYRQQPGQSLTLIATANQGSEATYESGFVIDKFPISRPNLTFSTLTVSNMSPEDSSIYLCSVASGSSLGRGETQYFGPGTRLLVL.

The chain links TRBV16 to TRBJ2-1, with 9 positions matching TRBD2. Germline loops: CDR1 KGHSY, CDR2 FQNENV. With V trimmed by 4 bases and J by 6 bases, 13 bases remained unmatched. There are 17 residues in the CDR3. CDR3: CASSPPGLAGRGNEQFF. The CDR3 DNA sequence: TGTGCCAGCAGCCCCCCCGGGCTAGCGGGACGGGGCAATGAGCAGTTCTTC.

The rearrangement links TRBV9 to TRBJ1-1, with D possibly being TRBD1 (6 bases). V dropped 0 bases and J dropped 5 bases, with 17 bases sitting between them. Per the germline V gene, CDR1 is SGDLS and CDR2 is YYNGEE. The CDR3 runs to 16 residues. CDR3 amino acids: CASSVAQGLDQTEAFF. As DNA, the CDR3 is TGTGCCAGCAGCGTAGCGCAGGGGCTCGATCAAACTGAAGCTTTCTTT.

The chain carries TRBV2 and TRBJ1-2; possible D gene TRBD1, 5 bases. The CDR3 runs to 13 residues. The V gene's germline CDR1 is SNHLY and CDR2 FYNNEI. Trimming left V 8 bases short and J 4 bases short, with 14 bases between. This CDR3 is CASPQQGGYGYTF. The CDR3 DNA reads TGTGCCAGCCCACAGCAGGGCGGCTATGGCTACACCTTC. The variable domain in full, completed from reference TRBV2 and TRBJ1-2, reads EPEVTQTPSHQVTQMGQEVILRCVPISNHLYFYWYRQILGQKVEFLVSFYNNEISEKSEIFDDQFSVERPDGSNFTLKIRSTKLEDSAMYFCASPQQGGYGYTFGSGTRLTVV.

The chain links TRBV12-3 or TRBV12-4 to TRBJ2-3; a possible D gene is TRBD1 (5 bases). This CDR3 comprises 16 residues. The V gene lost 5 bases and the J gene lost 3 bases, with 18 bases spanning the gap. CDR3 sequence reads: CASSPHRGLGTDTQYF. The CDR3 DNA follows: TGTGCCAGCAGTCCACATAGGGGATTGGGTACAGATACGCAGTATTTT.

The chain combines TRBV12-3 or TRBV12-4 with TRBJ2-7; D is possibly TRBD2 (6 bases). CDR3 length: 15 residues. The ends were cut back, 5 bases at V and 4 bases at J, with 18 bases in the middle. The CDR3 region is CASSGGLSHSYEQYF. The CDR3 region has the DNA TGTGCCAGCAGTGGGGGACTGTCCCACTCTTACGAGCAGTACTTC.

This clonotype was observed a handful of times. This chain links TRBV5-1 with TRBJ2-3, with no clear D. V was clipped by 0 bases and J by 4 bases, with 12 bases between them. Per germline, CDR1 SGHRS and CDR2 YFSETQ. The CDR3 is 15 amino acids. CDR3 sequence (DNA): TGCGCCAGCAGCTTGGAGTGGTACGGATCAGATACGCAGTATTTT. This encodes CASSLEWYGSDTQYF.

As concerns this clonotype: A read error may explain this, as a much larger clone is one base away. The chain couples TRBV25-1 to TRBJ2-3; maybe TRBD1 (5 bases). Germline assignment: CDR1 MGHDK and CDR2 SYGVNS. CDR3 length equals 12 residues. CDR3: CAGSPGTDTQYF. The CDR3 DNA sequence: TGTGCCGGCAGTCCAGGGACAGATACGCAGTATTTT.